This entry concerns a single T cell receptor (beta chain). Its specificity is unknown. This sample is drawn from a study of a mutant IDH1 vaccine in newly diagnosed glioma. Study information: Either 4-6 weeks after radiotherapy alone or alongside temozolomide, vaccination was begun.

The repertoire was sequenced with immunoSEQ multiplex PCR; TCRdb's copy has only in-frame clones and lacks some. The table includes tens of thousands of clones, 91% detected once. Time point noted: week 11, during vaccination. A single vaccine dose contained 300 ug of mutant IDH1 20-mer peptide, and topical imiquimod was used with it. Tumors from donors were new WHO grade 3 or 4 IDH1-mutant astrocytomas with ATRX loss. Trimming stripped 4 bases from V and 4 bases from J, with 6 bases between. Germline loops: CDR1 SGHTA, CDR2 FQGNSA. The length of the CDR3 is 12 residues. Points from the study as a whole: Patients showed vaccine-induced immune responses at a rate of roughly 93%.

V usage is TRBV7-2 and J usage is TRBJ2-3; no reliable D call. The clonotype originates from a man aged 50 to 59 with glioma. The sequences come from PBMCs, collected from a glioma patient whose treatment included an IDH1 peptide vaccine. The CDR3 loop is CASSSPPDTQYF. For the CDR3, the DNA is TGTGCCAGCAGCTCACCACCAGATACGCAGTATTTT.